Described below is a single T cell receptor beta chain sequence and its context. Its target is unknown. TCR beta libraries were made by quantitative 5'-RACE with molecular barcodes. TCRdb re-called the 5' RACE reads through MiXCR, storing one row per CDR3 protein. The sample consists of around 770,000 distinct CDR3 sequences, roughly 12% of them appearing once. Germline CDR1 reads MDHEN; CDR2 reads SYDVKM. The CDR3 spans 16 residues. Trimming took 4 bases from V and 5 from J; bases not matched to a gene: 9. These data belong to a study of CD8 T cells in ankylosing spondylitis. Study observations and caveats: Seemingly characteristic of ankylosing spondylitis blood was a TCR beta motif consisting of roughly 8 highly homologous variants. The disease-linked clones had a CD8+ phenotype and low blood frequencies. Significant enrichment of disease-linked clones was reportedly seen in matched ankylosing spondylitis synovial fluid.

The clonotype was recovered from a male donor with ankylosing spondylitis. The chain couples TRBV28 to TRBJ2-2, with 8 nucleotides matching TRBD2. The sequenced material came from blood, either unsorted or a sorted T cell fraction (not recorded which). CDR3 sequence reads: CASSSPGGAGTGELFF. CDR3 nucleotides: TGTGCCAGCAGTTCGCCGGGAGGGGCTGGGACCGGGGAGCTGTTTTTT.